This record concerns one T cell receptor (beta chain) sequence. The sample originates from a study of blood T cell repertoires in COVID-19. About the study: From T cells, B-cell-depleted T cells, or PBMCs came the material, which was cDNA or gDNA.

As handled by the study authors: It was from reference gene primer amplification that nucleated cell counts were estimated. Method: immunoSEQ multiplex PCR; TCRdb's copy keeps in-frame clones and lacks some. V, J and clone size are taken as reported in that table, and D and trimming were inferred from the DNA itself. The table has tens of thousands of clones, approximately 88% seen once. The receptor was isolated from a man between 35 and 55 years old with COVID-19, enrolled during active disease. Sequenced input: peripheral blood.

This CDR3 reads CSLARGTEAFF. The CDR3 region has the DNA TGCAGCCTAGCGAGGGGAACTGAAGCTTTCTTT. This chain joins TRBV29-1 and TRBJ1-1; D perhaps matches TRBD1 (5 bases). V was pared by 8 bases and J by 5 bases, with 12 bases between. Germline values: CDR1 SQVTM, CDR2 ANQGSEA. The CDR3 is 11 residues long.